Presented here are 23 T cell receptor beta chains from one specimen sequenced in a study of graft-versus-host responses after intestinal transplantation. The table came from immunoSEQ multiplex PCR; TCRdb's copy has only in-frame clones and leaves some out. The sample records 90,000 to 120,000 clones, roughly 86% being singletons. These TCRs' antigens remain unknown. Sequenced material: unstimulated CD4+ T cells sorted from spleen or lymph node cells, taken before transplant. These receptors all come from a human donor who was the organ donor for an intestinal transplant.

The chain carries TRBV4-2 and TRBJ1-2; possible D gene TRBD1, 5 bases. The CDR3 has 13 residues. V was trimmed by 5 bases and J by 4 bases, leaving 11 bases between them. Germline values: CDR1 LGHNA, CDR2 YNFKEQ. As DNA, the CDR3 is TGTGCCAGCAGCTTGAAGGGGCCCTATGGCTACACCTTC. Amino acid sequence: CASSLKGPYGYTF.

A few counts support this clone. Other DNA sequences in this sample translate to the same CDR3. The J gene is TRBJ2-7, the V gene TRBV6-1, with 7 bases matching TRBD1. CDR3 size: 14 residues. Germline values: CDR1 MNHNS, CDR2 SASEGT. The ends lost 4 bases at V and 3 bases at J; junction bases unmatched: 6. CDR3 protein: CASSVLGGYYEQYF. CDR3 nucleotide sequence: TGTGCCAGCAGTGTTTTAGGGGGCTACTACGAGCAGTACTTC.

V gene TRBV2 combines with J gene TRBJ2-7, with 10 bases aligning to TRBD1. After removal of 10 bases from V and 6 bases from J, the junction contained 9 bases not matched to a gene. Germline-derived CDR1 and CDR2 are SNHLY and FYNNEI. The CDR3 is 13 residues long. CDR3 region: CATRQGAKLEQYF. CDR3 sequence (DNA): TGTGCCACCCGACAGGGGGCGAAACTCGAGCAGTACTTC.

The genes are TRBV6-6 and TRBJ2-7; D remains unclear. V lost 4 bases, J lost 6 bases, and 10 bases lay in between. CDR3 length equals 12 residues. Germline CDR1 is MNHNY and CDR2 is SVGAGI (reference sequence). Here the CDR3 DNA reads TGTGCCAGCAGTTCCCAGACCCGCGAGCAGTACTTC. The encoded protein is CASSSQTREQYF.

This chain links TRBV6-1 with TRBJ2-7; D not resolved. Trimming pared 8 bases from V and 7 bases from J, leaving 18 bases between. Looked up from germline, CDR1 is MNHNS and CDR2 is SASEGT. This CDR3 comprises 13 residues. The CDR3, as DNA: TGTGCCAGCCGACCGGGCGAAACAAGGGAGCAGTACTTC. Amino acids: CASRPGETREQYF.

This clone was observed a single time. The gene calls are TRBV6-1 and TRBJ1-1, with TRBD1 matching 8 bases. The CDR3 extends over 15 amino acids. V trimming: 5 bases; J trimming: 1 base; junction bases outside the gene matches: 6. CDR1 and CDR2 from the germline V gene are MNHNS and SASEGT. CDR3: CASSWGDRPNTEAFF. In DNA form, the CDR3 reads TGTGCCAGCAGTTGGGGGGACAGGCCGAACACTGAAGCTTTCTTT.

This clone has more than one count but fewer than ten. The rearrangement uses TRBV7-2 and TRBJ2-3; no clear D. The CDR3 has 14 amino acids. The germline V gene has CDR1 SGHTA and CDR2 FQGNSA. The V gene lost 7 bases and the J gene lost 2 bases, with 13 bases spanning the gap. The CDR3 spells CASNLGWVTDTQYF. CDR3 coding DNA: TGTGCCAGCAACCTCGGATGGGTCACAGATACGCAGTATTTT. The complete variable domain, with remaining parts taken from reference TRBV7-2 and TRBJ2-3, reads GAGVSQSPSNKVTEKGKDVELRCDPISGHTALYWYRQSLGQGLEFLIYFQGNSAPDKSGLPSDRFSAERTGGSVSTLTIQRTQQEDSAVYLCASNLGWVTDTQYFGPGTRLTVL.

This chain connects TRBV18 to TRBJ2-7; 8 positions match TRBD2. Losses at the gene ends were 2 bases for V and 5 bases for J; bases not matched to a gene: 8. The CDR3 consists of 15 residues. Germline CDR1 and CDR2: KGHSH and LQKENI. CDR3 protein: CASSPSIAGNNEQYF. The CDR3 DNA sequence: TGTGCCAGCTCACCATCGATAGCGGGAAACAACGAGCAGTACTTC.

This chain connects TRBV29-1 to TRBJ1-6, with TRBD1 matching 10 bases. The CDR3 covers 14 residues. Unmatched junction bases numbered 6, after V lost 5 bases and J lost 8 bases. CDR1 SQVTM and CDR2 ANQGSEA come from the germline V gene. CDR3 DNA sequence: TGCAGCGTTCGACAGGGGGCAGGGGATTCACCCCTCCACTTT. Its protein is CSVRQGAGDSPLHF.

CDR3 sequence: CASRLAGGYEQYF. The CDR3 nucleotides are TGTGCCAGCAGACTAGCGGGGGGCTACGAGCAGTACTTC. The rearrangement links TRBV6-5 to TRBJ2-7, with TRBD2 matching 12 bases. Germline CDR1 is MNHEY and CDR2 is SVGAGI. Trimming took 6 bases from V and 3 from J; bases not matched to a gene: 0. The CDR3 runs 13 residues.

This chain links TRBV19 with TRBJ2-7; no definite D call. CDR3 size: 14 residues. V gave up 6 bases and J gave up 1 base, with 13 bases separating them. Germline CDR1 LNHDA, CDR2 SQIVND (reference sequence). CDR3 amino acids: CASRKVAGSYEQYF. The DNA of the CDR3 is TGTGCCAGTAGGAAAGTGGCAGGTTCCTACGAGCAGTACTTC.

V usage is TRBV7-3 and J usage is TRBJ2-1; unclear D gene. From germline, CDR1 is SGHTA and CDR2 FQGTGA. With 4 bases removed from V and 5 bases from J, the gap between germline ends came to 15 bases. There are 15 residues in the CDR3. CDR3 bases: TGTGCCAGCAGCTCTAACCTGGGAAACCACAATGAGCAGTTCTTC. Protein: CASSSNLGNHNEQFF.

The chain recombines TRBV4-2 with TRBJ2-6; D is tentatively TRBD1 or TRBD2 (5 bases each). With 0 bases removed from V and 0 bases from J, the gap between germline ends came to 12 bases. The CDR3 totals 18 residues. The germline gives CDR1 LGHNA, CDR2 YNFKEQ. This CDR3 reads CASSQDPDGTSGANVLTF. For the CDR3, the DNA is TGTGCCAGCAGCCAAGATCCCGACGGGACCTCTGGGGCCAACGTCCTGACTTTC.

CDR3 nucleotides: TGTGCCAGCAGCGAAGGGACAGGGCTATACAATGAGCAGTTCTTC. Translating it yields CASSEGTGLYNEQFF. This chain uses TRBV9 with TRBJ2-1, with TRBD1 matching over 9 bases. CDR3 size: 15 residues. After removal of 3 bases from V and 4 bases from J, the junction contained 5 bases not matched to a gene. Germline lookup yields CDR1 SGDLS and CDR2 YYNGEE.

The chain is built from TRBV11-2 and TRBJ2-7; D may be TRBD1 (5 bases). The germline CDR1 and CDR2 sequences are SGHAT and FQNNGV. The germline V and J ends were trimmed by 2 bases and 6 bases, with 14 bases remaining between them. The length of the CDR3 is 14 residues. The CDR3 protein is CASSLSRETSEQYF. In nucleotides, the CDR3 is TGTGCCAGCAGCTTATCCAGGGAAACTTCCGAGCAGTACTTC.

The genes are TRBV11-3 and TRBJ2-3, with 7 positions matching TRBD2. The CDR3 is 17 residues long. J gave up 4 bases and V 2 bases, and 12 bases lay outside the gene matches. CDR1 and CDR2 (germline): SGHNT, YENEEA. DNA of the CDR3: TGTGCCAGCAGCTTAACGGGAGGTCGGGGGACGGCAGATACGCAGTATTTT. Amino acids: CASSLTGGRGTADTQYF.

The V call is TRBV18, the J call TRBJ2-1; a possible D gene is TRBD2 (5 bases). V was trimmed by 3 bases and J by 5 bases, leaving 17 bases between them. This CDR3 is 16 amino acids long. Germline V gene data show CDR1 as KGHSH and CDR2 as LQKENI. This CDR3 reads CASSPRLAEDNNEQFF. Here the CDR3 DNA reads TGTGCCAGCTCACCGAGGCTAGCCGAGGATAACAATGAGCAGTTCTTC.

The gene calls are TRBV25-1 and TRBJ1-2; 8 bases align to TRBD1. This CDR3 is built from 14 residues. V lost 2 bases, J lost 4 bases, and 3 bases stayed unmatched. Germline assignment: CDR1 MGHDK and CDR2 SYGVNS. The CDR3: CASSERDRSYGYTF. CDR3 DNA: TGTGCCAGCAGTGAACGGGACAGGAGCTATGGCTACACCTTC.

This clone has only a few counts. The CDR3 coding sequence is TGTGCCAGCAGTGCCTCCGGGACAGGGGGCTTGGAACTGTTTTTT. Its translation is CASSASGTGGLELFF. The chain carries TRBV6-5 and TRBJ1-4; 12 positions match TRBD1. Per germline, CDR1 MNHEY and CDR2 SVGAGI. V was pared by 5 bases and J by 12 bases, with 10 bases of the junction left unmatched. This CDR3 has 15 amino acids.

The rearrangement uses TRBV2 and TRBJ1-5, with D perhaps matching TRBD1 (6 bases). CDR1 and CDR2 (germline): SNHLY, FYNNEI. The V and J ends lost 7 bases and 0 bases respectively, with 13 bases between them. This CDR3 spans 15 amino acids. CDR3 sequence: CASKKWDTSNQPQHF. Here the CDR3 DNA reads TGTGCCAGCAAAAAGTGGGACACTAGCAATCAGCCCCAGCATTTT.

As for this clone: A read error may produce the germline difference seen at one junction end. The chain joins TRBV4-2 to TRBJ2-1, with 10 bases fitting TRBD2. Germline CDR1 reads LGHNA; CDR2 reads YNFKEQ. The length of the CDR3 is 17 residues. Written as DNA, the CDR3 is TGTGCCCGCAGCCAGGGCGGGAGGAGCGGGGGGGCCGATGAGCAGTTCTTC. The encoded protein is CARSQGGRSGGADEQFF.

The rearrangement uses TRBV30 and TRBJ1-1; D is unresolved. V was trimmed by 0 bases and J by 11 bases, leaving 13 bases between them. Germline V gives CDR1 GTSNPN, CDR2 SVGIG (reference sequence). CDR3 length: 12 amino acids. CDR3 loop: CAWSVTPQGAFF. The DNA for the CDR3 is TGTGCCTGGAGTGTAACGCCCCAAGGGGCTTTCTTT.

The gene calls are TRBV11-1 and TRBJ2-3, with unresolved D. The CDR3 contains 15 residues. Between the trimmed V and J ends, which lost 1 base and 1 base, there was a span of 9 bases. Germline CDR1 SGHAT, CDR2 FQDESV (reference sequence). CDR3: CASSLEYFRTDTQYF. The DNA for the CDR3 is TGTGCCAGCAGCTTAGAATACTTCCGCACAGATACGCAGTATTTT.